These T cell receptor beta chains were read from a single sample in a study of T cell responses to AZD1222 COVID-19 vaccine. Assay used: immunoSEQ multiplex PCR; TCRdb lists only in-frame clones, some missing. Altogether more than 30,000 clones are present, roughly nine tenths being singletons, with the ten largest covering over 40%. Specimen: peripheral blood, collected on day 0 of AZD1222 vaccination. Source of these receptors: an adult in good health. CDR3s include the opening cysteine and the closing phenylalanine or tryptophan. Fields, in order: V gene, clone size, J gene, D gene, CDR3 protein, CDR3 DNA. A D gene is named only where the DNA matches it firmly. The size entry is marked missing in some rows and otherwise reads once, few, many or a size class.

v_call: TRBV4-3; clone_size: once; j_call: TRBJ2-1; d_call: TRBD2; cdr3_aa: CASSQALAGGPYEQFF; cdr3_nt: TGCGCCAGCAGCCAGGCCCTAGCGGGGGGGCCCTATGAGCAGTTCTTC
v_call: TRBV19; clone_size: NA; j_call: TRBJ1-5; d_call: TRBD1; cdr3_aa: CASSIRGQGDAQPQHF; cdr3_nt: TGTGCCAGTAGTATAAGGGGGCAGGGGGATGCTCAGCCCCAGCATTTT
v_call: TRBV5-1; clone_size: NA; j_call: TRBJ1-3; d_call: TRBD1; cdr3_aa: CASSLGQGGSGNTIYF; cdr3_nt: TGCGCCAGCAGCTTGGGACAGGGGGGCTCTGGAAACACCATATATTTT
v_call: TRBV5-1; clone_size: NA; j_call: TRBJ1-1; d_call: NA; cdr3_aa: CASSPVGGHTEAFF; cdr3_nt: TGCGCCAGCAGCCCGGTTGGGGGCCACACTGAAGCTTTCTTT
v_call: TRBV5-4; clone_size: NA; j_call: TRBJ1-2; d_call: NA; cdr3_aa: CASSLPPSRTNYGYTF; cdr3_nt: TGTGCCAGCAGCTTGCCCCCCTCGAGGACGAACTATGGCTACACCTTC
v_call: TRBV19; clone_size: NA; j_call: TRBJ2-2; d_call: TRBD2; cdr3_aa: CASTPLAGGQTGELFF; cdr3_nt: TGTGCCAGTACTCCCTTAGCGGGGGGGCAAACCGGGGAGCTGTTTTTT
v_call: TRBV6-6; clone_size: NA; j_call: TRBJ1-5; d_call: NA; cdr3_aa: CASSLQRRNSNQPQHF; cdr3_nt: TGTGCCAGCAGTTTACAAAGGCGGAATAGCAATCAGCCCCAGCATTTT
v_call: TRBV5-6; clone_size: NA; j_call: TRBJ2-3; d_call: NA; cdr3_aa: CASSLYGTDTQYF; cdr3_nt: TGTGCCAGCAGCTTGTACGGAACAGATACGCAGTATTTT
v_call: TRBV5-5; clone_size: NA; j_call: TRBJ1-2; d_call: NA; cdr3_aa: CASSAHSSTSYTF; cdr3_nt: TGTGCCAGCAGCGCACATAGTTCGACAAGCTACACCTTC
v_call: TRBV5-4; clone_size: few; j_call: TRBJ2-7; d_call: NA; cdr3_aa: CASSTRDLNEQYF; cdr3_nt: TGTGCCAGCAGCACGCGGGACCTAAACGAGCAGTACTTC
v_call: TRBV4-2; clone_size: NA; j_call: TRBJ1-2; d_call: NA; cdr3_aa: CASSQDRGRDYGYTF; cdr3_nt: TGTGCCAGCAGCCAAGATCGGGGGAGGGACTATGGCTACACCTTC
v_call: TRBV19; clone_size: NA; j_call: TRBJ2-5; d_call: TRBD2; cdr3_aa: CASSSTSGQETQYF; cdr3_nt: TGTGCCAGTAGCTCCACTAGCGGCCAAGAGACCCAGTACTTC
v_call: TRBV4-3; clone_size: NA; j_call: TRBJ2-5; d_call: NA; cdr3_aa: CASSQDQETQYF; cdr3_nt: TGCGCCAGCAGCCAAGATCAAGAGACCCAGTACTTC
v_call: TRBV4-1; clone_size: few; j_call: TRBJ2-7; d_call: NA; cdr3_aa: CASSQGPTYEQYF; cdr3_nt: TGCGCCAGCAGCCAAGGTCCCACCTACGAGCAGTACTTC
v_call: TRBV5-1; clone_size: NA; j_call: TRBJ2-3; d_call: TRBD2; cdr3_aa: CASSAGLAGVGYTQYF; cdr3_nt: TGCGCCAGCAGCGCGGGACTAGCGGGGGTGGGCTATACGCAGTATTTT
v_call: TRBV6-5; clone_size: NA; j_call: TRBJ1-5; d_call: NA; cdr3_aa: CASRDTDSPNQPQHF; cdr3_nt: TGTGCCAGCAGAGATACGGACAGCCCTAATCAGCCCCAGCATTTT
v_call: TRBV6-5; clone_size: NA; j_call: TRBJ1-1; d_call: NA; cdr3_aa: CASTQGGNTEAFF; cdr3_nt: TGTGCCAGCACCCAGGGAGGAAACACTGAAGCTTTCTTT
v_call: TRBV5-1; clone_size: once; j_call: TRBJ2-1; d_call: NA; cdr3_aa: CASVLLGVSSYNEQFF; cdr3_nt: TGCGCCAGCGTGCTGCTCGGGGTAAGCTCCTACAATGAGCAGTTCTTC
v_call: TRBV5-5; clone_size: NA; j_call: TRBJ2-1; d_call: TRBD1; cdr3_aa: CASSGGTGHGNEQFF; cdr3_nt: TGTGCCAGCAGCGGCGGGACAGGGCACGGCAATGAGCAGTTCTTC
v_call: TRBV9; clone_size: NA; j_call: TRBJ1-1; d_call: NA; cdr3_aa: CASSAGSLGNTEAFF; cdr3_nt: TGTGCCAGCAGTGCAGGGTCCCTGGGTAACACTGAAGCTTTCTTT
v_call: TRBV4-2; clone_size: few; j_call: TRBJ2-7; d_call: NA; cdr3_aa: CASSHNDRPYEQYF; cdr3_nt: TGTGCCAGCAGCCACAACGACAGGCCCTACGAGCAGTACTTC
v_call: TRBV10-2; clone_size: NA; j_call: TRBJ2-1; d_call: NA; cdr3_aa: CASSEWESEQFF; cdr3_nt: TGCGCCAGCAGTGAGTGGGAAAGTGAGCAGTTCTTC
v_call: TRBV9; clone_size: NA; j_call: TRBJ2-2; d_call: NA; cdr3_aa: CASSVPPAGNTGELFF; cdr3_nt: TGTGCCAGCAGCGTTCCCCCAGCGGGGAACACCGGGGAGCTGTTTTTT
v_call: TRBV6-5; clone_size: once; j_call: TRBJ2-7; d_call: NA; cdr3_aa: CASTPGPSYEQYF; cdr3_nt: TGTGCCAGCACCCCGGGCCCATCCTACGAGCAGTACTTC
v_call: TRBV18; clone_size: NA; j_call: TRBJ2-3; d_call: TRBD2; cdr3_aa: CASSPLAGGYTDTQYF; cdr3_nt: TGTGCCAGCTCCCCGCTAGCGGGTGGTTACACAGATACGCAGTATTTT
v_call: TRBV5-1; clone_size: NA; j_call: TRBJ1-2; d_call: NA; cdr3_aa: CASSLRDNYGYTF; cdr3_nt: TGCGCCAGCAGCTTGCGGGACAACTATGGCTACACCTTC
v_call: TRBV27; clone_size: NA; j_call: TRBJ1-2; d_call: NA; cdr3_aa: CASSLKGNYGYTF; cdr3_nt: TGTGCCAGCAGTTTAAAAGGGAACTATGGCTACACCTTC
v_call: TRBV6-5; clone_size: few; j_call: TRBJ2-7; d_call: NA; cdr3_aa: CASSYGWGYSYEQYF; cdr3_nt: TGTGCCAGCAGTTACGGCTGGGGGTACTCCTACGAGCAGTACTTC
v_call: TRBV7-2; clone_size: NA; j_call: TRBJ2-2; d_call: TRBD2; cdr3_aa: CASSLAGGSGANTGELFF; cdr3_nt: TGTGCCAGCAGCTTAGCAGGAGGGAGCGGGGCCAACACCGGGGAGCTGTTTTTT
v_call: TRBV7-2; clone_size: few; j_call: TRBJ2-1; d_call: NA; cdr3_aa: CASSPGIAGGAPSYNEQFF; cdr3_nt: TGTGCCAGCAGCCCCGGAATCGCTGGCGGAGCACCTTCCTACAATGAGCAGTTCTTC
v_call: TRBV25-1; clone_size: NA; j_call: TRBJ1-3; d_call: NA; cdr3_aa: CASSGSLGNTIYF; cdr3_nt: TGTGCCAGCAGTGGATCATTGGGAAACACCATATATTTT
v_call: TRBV27; clone_size: NA; j_call: TRBJ1-2; d_call: TRBD1; cdr3_aa: CASSPDRGRGYTF; cdr3_nt: TGTGCCAGCAGTCCCGACAGGGGGAGAGGCTACACCTTC
v_call: TRBV11-2; clone_size: NA; j_call: TRBJ1-1; d_call: NA; cdr3_aa: CASSSGQSTGRYTEAFF; cdr3_nt: TGTGCCAGCAGCTCAGGACAGTCAACAGGGCGTTACACTGAAGCTTTCTTT